This note documents a single T cell receptor beta chain sequence. Its antigen is not yet known. Within one base of it there is no much larger clone, and no base qualities were kept. The sample comes from a study of T cell repertoires in ileal Crohn's disease (dated by TCRdb to the late 2010s). In terms of the full investigation: Median disease duration was roughly 8 years, and about a third of patients were identified as active smokers at the time of surgery. Every patient underwent surgery because of a complication, which was stricturing disease in approximately 60% of cases and penetrating disease in about 40%. About half of the patients received postoperative therapy: about a dozen received thiopurines and 15 to 20 received anti-TNF agents. M6 samples consisted of neoterminal ileum biopsies collected during postoperative colonoscopy. TCR repertoire analysis was performed in some 60 Crohn's disease patients drawn from a prospective multicentre cohort. The study ran alongside a multicentre cohort designed to identify predictors of early endoscopic recurrence after ileocolonic resection. Endoscopic postoperative recurrence was defined by a Rutgeerts score above i0. A total of roughly 150 mucosal samples from around 60 patients were sequenced, collected from several sites on the surgical specimen as well as at postoperative endoscopy.

Five hundred nanograms of biopsy DNA per sample were submitted for commercial TCRB immunosequencing. Adaptive Biotechnology amplified CDR3 regions from genomic DNA with a two-step multiplex PCR that controlled for amplification bias. Primers for every V and J gene segment were used in the first PCR, and barcodes and Illumina adapters were added in the second PCR. CDR3 libraries were sequenced on an Illumina instrument. For the original study's pipeline: The analysis drew on both the pipelines supplied by the vendor and custom analysis of the raw data in R/Bioconductor running R version 3.3.0. Clonality, ranging from 0 to 1, was calculated as the inverse of the normalised Shannon entropy of all productive clones. High-frequency clones were defined as the repertoire share of the top 100 clones, retaining only clones passing a 95% confidence test. Repertoire diversity was measured with the Simpson index, and overlap between samples was measured with the Morisita-Horn index. Drawn from immuneACCESS, this table holds only the in-frame rearrangements with V and J called that TCRdb kept. Clones are partly lost; checked studies trace under half to an unresolved V gene and leave the rest unexplained. V and J calls and clone size come straight from that table; D and trimming were deduced from the DNA. The sample has 55,000 to 65,000 clones on record, about 88% of them singletons. Of the sample, roughly 1.9% is held by the ten largest clones.

Read against the paper, the sample's time point label means: neoterminal ileum biopsy at postoperative endoscopy, about 6 months after surgery. Adults with ileal or ileocolonic Crohn's disease for whom ileocolonic resection was indicated were considered eligible. Before DNA extraction, whole ileal mucosal biopsies were kept frozen at -80 degrees C. Genomic DNA was isolated from frozen whole biopsies using a TRizol-based method, and the DNA was quantified with a NanoDrop 2000 spectrophotometer. What the study reported, not specific to this receptor: Endoscopic recurrence was linked to a higher percentage of high-frequency clones at surgery, and recurrence occurred in every patient whose clonality exceeded 26.8% (18/57). Only a subgroup of patients, of unstated size, had their mucosal CD4 and CD8 T cells sorted and sequenced. A significantly higher proportion of clonal expansions was observed in active smokers at surgery than in non-smokers (about 25% vs 20%, p=0.02). More high-frequency clones were carried by sorted CD8 T cells than by CD4 T cells, suggesting that mucosal expansions were mainly CD8. Postoperative endoscopy was performed at varying times within the first year after surgery, with a median delay of roughly seven months.

The germline V gene encodes CDR1 LNHDA and CDR2 SQIVND (reference sequence). Relative to germline, V is missing 4 bases and J is missing 4 bases, with 7 bases of the junction outside any gene match. From the cysteine up to the phenylalanine, the CDR3 has a length of 15 residues. Only the CDR3 part of the read is kept: 45 bases, read in frame from the first base. The clonotype was recovered from an adult with Crohn's disease. The sample comprised ileal tissue. The V and J segments used are TRBV19 and TRBJ1-5, with 7 junctional bases fitting TRBD1. The DNA sequence follows: TGTGCCAGTAGTACTAGGACAGGAATGAATCAGCCCCAGCATTTT. Its protein is CASSTRTGMNQPQHF.